This TCR beta chain was sequenced in a study of human T cells and chemical hapten exposure. Study-level findings and limits: High-frequency TCRs, those above 1 in 1000, stayed the same after DPC sensitization. With alopecia, donors may have immune responses unlike healthy people's.

CDR3 length: 15 residues. V lost 1 base and J lost 7, with 14 bases in between. Germline V gives CDR1 MNHEY, CDR2 SVGEGT. The time point was: patch test 2, 6 weeks after DPC sensitization. Treatment specified: therapeutic diphenylcyclopropenone sensitization with weekly scalp DPC. This clonotype was detected ten times or more. The antigen is not known. It was the library that attached unique molecular identifiers to individual cDNA molecules. In the source study's methods: Sample TCR totals centred on a median of around 95,000, ranging about 23,224 to 690,600. TCRdb analysed the RACE reads with MiXCR anew, one entry per CDR3 protein. TCRdb, not the original authors, processed these V and J calls. The repertoire holds a few hundred thousand distinct CDR3 sequences, with over 6% as singletons.

This sequence was found in a woman younger than 35 with alopecia areata. Some clones in this sample may be carry-over from other donors' samples. The V call is TRBV6-2 or TRBV6-3, the J call TRBJ1-5, with D tentatively TRBD1 (6 bases). The sequences come from whole blood, collected in connection with sensitization to the hapten diphenylcyclopropenone (DPC). CDR3 sequence (DNA): TGTGCCAGCAGTTACTGGGACATCAAAAACCAGCCCCAGCATTTT. It yields the protein CASSYWDIKNQPQHF.